These 26 T cell receptor beta chains share one sample of origin, sequenced in a study of graft-versus-host responses after intestinal transplantation. Generated by immunoSEQ multiplex PCR, the TCRdb table keeps only in-frame clones and is missing some. The table has over 75,000 clones, about 83% seen once. Sequencing used PBMCs, obtained 255 days after intestinal transplant. These receptors came from a human patient who received an intestinal transplant, so some T cells may come from the graft donor.

The V and J genes are TRBV30 and TRBJ1-5; 7 bases agree with TRBD1. Trimming cost V 4 bases and J 6 bases; bases outside gene matches: 12. Germline lookup yields CDR1 GTSNPN and CDR2 SVGIG (reference sequence). The CDR3 loop spans 15 amino acids. The CDR3 protein is CAWTGGAHRGQPQHF. The CDR3 DNA reads TGTGCCTGGACAGGGGGGGCCCATAGAGGTCAGCCCCAGCATTTT.

The V gene is TRBV28, the J gene TRBJ2-1; 12 nucleotides match TRBD2. Germline V gene sequence: CDR1 MDHEN, CDR2 SYDVKM. V shed 4 bases and J 6 bases; nucleotides not matched to a gene: 4. CDR3 size: 15 residues. CDR3 sequence (DNA): TGTGCCAGCAGTTCCCTAGCGGGAGGGACCAATGAGCAGTTCTTC. It yields the protein CASSSLAGGTNEQFF.

The chain combines TRBV5-6 with TRBJ2-6; D not certain. CDR1 SGHDT and CDR2 YYEEEE come from the germline V gene. V dropped 2 bases and J dropped 0 bases, with 6 bases sitting between them. This CDR3 is 15 amino acids long. CDR3 loop: CASSLRSSGANVLTF. The CDR3, as DNA: TGTGCCAGCAGCTTAAGGAGCTCTGGGGCCAACGTCCTGACTTTC. The variable domain in full, with the rest retrieved from reference TRBV5-6 and TRBJ2-6, is DAGVTQSPTHLIKTRGQQVTLRCSPKSGHDTVSWYQQALGQGPQFIFQYYEEEERQRGNFPDRFSGHQFPNYSSELNVNALLLGDSALYLCASSLRSSGANVLTFGAGSRLTVL.

CDR3: CASSVARTGEQYF. As DNA, the CDR3 is TGTGCCAGCAGCGTAGCTAGAACAGGCGAGCAGTACTTC. The chain employs TRBV9 and TRBJ2-7, with D possibly being TRBD1 (5 bases). V was clipped by 0 bases and J by 6 bases, with 10 bases between them. Germline CDR1 and CDR2: SGDLS and YYNGEE. The CDR3 extends over 13 amino acids.

This clone was seen only once. The CDR3 region is CASSWTSGTPTGEQYF. For the CDR3, the DNA is TGCGCCAGCAGCTGGACTAGCGGGACGCCGACCGGCGAGCAGTACTTC. This chain joins TRBV5-1 and TRBJ2-7, with 12 bases matching TRBD2. Losses at the gene ends were 3 bases for V and 6 bases for J; bases not matched to a gene: 10. Germline lookup yields CDR1 SGHRS and CDR2 YFSETQ. This CDR3 contains 16 residues.

The chain combines TRBV23-1 with TRBJ1-3; TRBD1 aligns across 7 bases. TRBV23-1 is an open reading frame, and its role is uncertain. This CDR3 is built from 18 residues. J gave up 2 bases and V 9 bases, and 19 bases lay outside the gene matches. The CDR3 loop reads CARKGGRGIGRTGNTIYF. The CDR3 bases are TGCGCCAGAAAAGGGGGCAGGGGAATAGGAAGGACTGGAAACACCATATATTTT.

This rearrangement joins TRBV7-3 to TRBJ2-1; D not certain. Germline V lookup: CDR1 SGHTA, CDR2 FQGTGA. The CDR3 is 13 residues long. V lost 1 base and J 5 bases, leaving 6 bases between the germline ends. The CDR3 spells CASSLSPDNEQFF. The CDR3 nucleotides are TGTGCCAGCAGCTTAAGTCCAGACAATGAGCAGTTCTTC.

This clone has more than one count but fewer than ten. This chain uses TRBV9 with TRBJ2-7, with no clear D. CDR3 length: 13 amino acids. CDR1 and CDR2 (germline): SGDLS, YYNGEE. Trimming took off 0 bases at V and 2 bases at J, with 6 bases between the two ends. The CDR3: CASSVDSTYEQYF. The CDR3 DNA is TGTGCCAGCAGCGTAGACAGTACCTACGAGCAGTACTTC. Together with reference TRBV9 and TRBJ2-7, the CDR3 gives the full variable domain: DSGVTQTPKHLITATGQRVTLRCSPRSGDLSVYWYQQSLDQGLQFLIQYYNGEERAKGNILERFSAQQFPDLHSELNLSSLELGDSALYFCASSVDSTYEQYFGPGTRLTVT.

The V gene is TRBV9, the J gene TRBJ1-1; D call uncertain. The CDR3 extends over 14 amino acids. V shed 2 bases and J shed 1 base, with 9 bases lying between them. Germline CDR1 reads SGDLS; CDR2 reads YYNGEE. The CDR3 here is CASSVSGTNTEAFF. In DNA, the CDR3 is TGTGCCAGCAGCGTGTCAGGAACGAACACTGAAGCTTTCTTT. Combining the CDR3 with reference TRBV9 and TRBJ1-1 gives the whole variable domain DSGVTQTPKHLITATGQRVTLRCSPRSGDLSVYWYQQSLDQGLQFLIQYYNGEERAKGNILERFSAQQFPDLHSELNLSSLELGDSALYFCASSVSGTNTEAFFGQGTRLTVV.

V is TRBV11-3 and J is TRBJ2-1; 11 bases align to TRBD2. V lost 5 bases to trimming and J lost 5 bases; unmatched junction nucleotides: 2. CDR1 and CDR2 (germline): SGHNT, YENEEA. The CDR3 consists of 14 residues. DNA of the CDR3: TGTGCCAGCAGCCCACTAGCGGGGGACAATGAGCAGTTCTTC. This encodes CASSPLAGDNEQFF.

The rearrangement links TRBV7-9 to TRBJ2-3; TRBD2 agrees at 16 bases. The trim removed 6 bases at V and 4 bases at J, leaving 7 bases unmatched. The CDR3 covers 17 residues. CDR1 SEHNR and CDR2 FQNEAQ come from the germline V gene (reference sequence). CDR3 coding DNA: TGTGCCAGCAGATCCGGGACTAGCGGGGGGGCCCCAGATACGCAGTATTTT. As protein: CASRSGTSGGAPDTQYF. The full variable domain, rest sourced from reference TRBV7-9 and TRBJ2-3, is DTGVSQNPRHKITKRGQNVTFRCDPISEHNRLYWYRQTLGQGPEFLTYFQNEAQLEKSRLLSDRFSAERPKGSFSTLEIQRTEQGDSAMYLCASRSGTSGGAPDTQYFGPGTRLTVL.

The chain uses TRBV4-1 and TRBJ2-7; no firm D call. The J call may be in error: the DNA end matches TRBJ2-1 better. Germline loops: CDR1 MGHRA, CDR2 YSYEKL. The CDR3 covers 16 residues. The CDR3 DNA reads as TGCGCCAGCAGCCAAGTCAAGGGATCTGGCTACAATGAGCAGTTCTTC. It yields the protein CASSQVKGSGYNEQFF.

V and J are TRBV2 and TRBJ1-2; a weak D match, TRBD1 (6 bases). V was shortened by 8 bases and J by 4 bases, with 11 bases between the two germline ends. This CDR3 spans 12 amino acids. Germline CDR1 reads SNHLY; CDR2 reads FYNNEI. Here the CDR3 reads CASQQGVYGYTF. The CDR3 nucleotides read TGTGCCAGCCAACAGGGAGTCTATGGCTACACCTTC.

In its sample, this clone was seen a few times. The V call is TRBV2, the J call TRBJ2-3, with 10 bases matching TRBD2. From germline, CDR1 is SNHLY and CDR2 FYNNEI. The V segment lost 6 bases and the J segment 4 bases; nucleotides outside the gene matches: 7. CDR3 length: 15 residues. The CDR3 nucleotides read TGTGCCAGCAGCGGGACTAGCGTCTATTCAGATACGCAGTATTTT. Protein product: CASSGTSVYSDTQYF.

The chain combines TRBV11-2 with TRBJ1-5; no firm D call. Per germline, CDR1 SGHAT and CDR2 FQNNGV. The CDR3 covers 14 residues. V lost 5 bases to trimming and J lost 5 bases, with 13 bases between them. In DNA, the CDR3 is TGTGCCAGCAGCCCAGGATCCCACGATCAGCCCCAGCATTTT. Amino acid sequence: CASSPGSHDQPQHF. Full variable domain (missing parts from reference TRBV11-2 and TRBJ1-5): EAGVAQSPRYKIIEKRQSVAFWCNPISGHATLYWYQQILGQGPKLLIQFQNNGVVDDSQLPKDRFSAERLKGVDSTLKIQPAKLEDSAVYLCASSPGSHDQPQHFGDGTRLSIL.

V usage is TRBV28 and J usage is TRBJ1-2; no clear D. The V end was cut by 1 base, the J end by 1 base, with 13 bases between. Germline loops: CDR1 MDHEN, CDR2 SYDVKM. The CDR3 has 16 residues. The CDR3 sequence: CASSLSMGEGNYGYTF. For the CDR3, the DNA is TGTGCCAGCAGTTTATCGATGGGTGAGGGTAACTATGGCTACACCTTC.

The chain has TRBV5-6 and TRBJ1-6; TRBD1 aligns across 10 bases. The germline V gene has CDR1 SGHDT and CDR2 YYEEEE. V shed 4 bases, J shed 0 bases, and the junction held 7 bases outside the gene matches. The CDR3 is 18 residues long. CDR3 region: CASSGPGQGSSYNSPLHF. The DNA for the CDR3 is TGTGCCAGCAGCGGCCCGGGACAGGGGAGCTCCTATAATTCACCCCTCCACTTT.

The rearrangement joins TRBV5-1 to TRBJ1-2; tentative D call: TRBD1 (6 bases). Germline CDR1 SGHRS, CDR2 YFSETQ. Trimming stripped 0 bases from V and 1 base from J, with 16 bases between. The CDR3 runs to 17 residues. The chain's CDR3 is CASSLVNRVGGNYGYTF. DNA of the CDR3: TGCGCCAGCAGCTTGGTCAACAGGGTAGGGGGTAACTATGGCTACACCTTC.

The chain has TRBV5-1 and TRBJ1-6; perhaps TRBD1 as D (5 bases). The CDR3 has 12 amino acids. Germline V lookup: CDR1 SGHRS, CDR2 YFSETQ. With 5 bases removed from V and 8 bases from J, the gap between germline ends came to 8 bases. CDR3 coding DNA: TGCGCCAGCAGAGAAGGGGATTCACCCCTCCACTTT. Protein: CASREGDSPLHF.

The chain combines TRBV27 with TRBJ2-5, with 8 bases aligning to TRBD1. CDR1 MNHEY and CDR2 SMNVEV come from the germline V gene (reference sequence). The CDR3 is 16 amino acids. After removal of 2 bases from V and 4 bases from J, the junction contained 9 bases not matched to a gene. Written as DNA, the CDR3 is TGTGCCAGCAGTTTAACAGCGACAGGGGAGCGAGAGACCCAGTACTTC. This translates into CASSLTATGERETQYF.

CDR3 protein: CAWRRGRGGGQKDTQYF. CDR3 nucleotide sequence: TGTGCCTGGAGGCGCGGTCGAGGGGGGGGGCAAAAAGATACGCAGTATTTT. This chain uses TRBV30 with TRBJ2-3, with TRBD2 as a possible D gene (7 bases). Trimming pared 3 bases from V and 5 bases from J, leaving 24 bases between. The CDR3 consists of 17 residues. Germline loops: CDR1 GTSNPN, CDR2 SVGIG (reference sequence).

The chain recombines TRBV9 with TRBJ2-3; no firm D call. CDR3 size: 13 residues. CDR1 and CDR2 from the germline V gene are SGDLS and YYNGEE. V lost 0 bases and J lost 4, with 6 bases in between. CDR3 residues: CASSVVGSDTQYF. The CDR3 bases are TGTGCCAGCAGCGTAGTAGGGTCAGATACGCAGTATTTT.

This clone has only a few counts. J is TRBJ2-7 and V is TRBV5-1; the D call may be TRBD1 or TRBD2 (5 bases each). Trimming removed 2 bases at V and 5 bases at J, with 26 bases between. Germline loops: CDR1 SGHRS, CDR2 YFSETQ. The CDR3 is 18 amino acids. CDR3 nucleotide sequence: TGCGCCAGCAGCTTAGTGGGACCGGGTCAACATCCCCGGGACGAGCAGTACTTC. This sequence encodes CASSLVGPGQHPRDEQYF.

This chain uses TRBV4-2 with TRBJ2-3; 8 nucleotides match TRBD2. Trimming at V came to 0 bases and at J to 0 bases, leaving 8 bases not matched to a gene. CDR3 length: 18 residues. CDR1 and CDR2 (germline): LGHNA, YNFKEQ. The CDR3 region has the DNA TGTGCCAGCAGCCAAGAACCGCGGACTAGCCATAGCACAGATACGCAGTATTTT. Translated: CASSQEPRTSHSTDTQYF.

The rearrangement joins TRBV9 to TRBJ2-2, with 8 nucleotides matching TRBD1. The germline gives CDR1 SGDLS, CDR2 YYNGEE. CDR3 size: 18 residues. V was pared by 2 bases and J by 1 base, with 10 bases of the junction left unmatched. CDR3 amino acids: CASSVAPGTGWNTGELFF. The CDR3 region has the DNA TGTGCCAGCAGCGTGGCGCCGGGGACAGGTTGGAACACCGGGGAGCTGTTTTTT.

Here the CDR3 DNA reads TGCGCCAGCAGCCCATTTGACAGGGAAAGAAAGTTCTTC. This gives the protein CASSPFDRERKFF. The chain is built from TRBV5-1 and TRBJ2-1, with 7 bases that match TRBD1. The J segment lost 14 bases and the V segment lost 4 bases, leaving 12 bases of the junction unmatched. This CDR3 is 13 amino acids long. Germline V CDR1 and CDR2: SGHRS, YFSETQ.